Given below is one TCR beta chain in context. What it binds is unknown. 13 Jbeta primers and 60 Vbeta primers were used for the PCR. Sequenced by immunoSEQ multiplex PCR; TCRdb stores in-frame clones only, minus some. The data show fewer than 200,000 clones, approximately 74% seen once. The data originate from a study of cytomegalovirus exposure and HLA in healthy donors. This CDR3 contains 15 residues. In germline, CDR1 is SNHLY, CDR2 FYNNEI. V lost 6 bases to trimming and J lost 5 bases, with 19 bases between them. Study results and caveats: Later analysis identified a missense DCLRE1C variant that was linked to TCR beta V- and J-gene trimming. At a 0.05 false discovery rate, a later analysis found roughly 17,000 TCR beta sequences to be associated with HLA alleles.

Sequences were obtained from PBMCs. This receptor was obtained from a woman aged 25 to 39 in good health and CMV-seronegative. The gene calls are TRBV2 and TRBJ2-5; the D gene is possibly TRBD1 (6 bases). CDR3 loop: CASRGHRESWETQYF. The CDR3 coding sequence is TGTGCCAGCAGAGGGCACAGGGAGTCATGGGAGACCCAGTACTTC. The full variable domain, its missing parts supplied by reference TRBV2 and TRBJ2-5, is EPEVTQTPSHQVTQMGQEVILRCVPISNHLYFYWYRQILGQKVEFLVSFYNNEISEKSEIFDDQFSVERPDGSNFTLKIRSTKLEDSAMYFCASRGHRESWETQYFGPGTRLLVL.